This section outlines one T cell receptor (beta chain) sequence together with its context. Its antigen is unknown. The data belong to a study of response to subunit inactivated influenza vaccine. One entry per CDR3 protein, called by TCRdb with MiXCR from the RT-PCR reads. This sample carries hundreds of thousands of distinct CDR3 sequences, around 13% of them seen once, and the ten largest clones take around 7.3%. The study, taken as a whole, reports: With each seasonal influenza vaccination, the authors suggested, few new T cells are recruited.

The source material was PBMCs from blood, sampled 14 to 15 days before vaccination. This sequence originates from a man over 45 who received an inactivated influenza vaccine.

The CDR3 region has the DNA TGCGCCAGTCGAGCCGGGGACAACACTGAAGCTTTCTTT. As protein: CASRAGDNTEAFF. The V and J genes are TRBV4-3 and TRBJ1-1; weak D call: TRBD1 (5 bases). Trimming took 9 bases from V and 2 from J, leaving 13 bases between them. CDR1 is LGHNA, CDR2 YSLEER, per germline. CDR3 size: 13 residues.